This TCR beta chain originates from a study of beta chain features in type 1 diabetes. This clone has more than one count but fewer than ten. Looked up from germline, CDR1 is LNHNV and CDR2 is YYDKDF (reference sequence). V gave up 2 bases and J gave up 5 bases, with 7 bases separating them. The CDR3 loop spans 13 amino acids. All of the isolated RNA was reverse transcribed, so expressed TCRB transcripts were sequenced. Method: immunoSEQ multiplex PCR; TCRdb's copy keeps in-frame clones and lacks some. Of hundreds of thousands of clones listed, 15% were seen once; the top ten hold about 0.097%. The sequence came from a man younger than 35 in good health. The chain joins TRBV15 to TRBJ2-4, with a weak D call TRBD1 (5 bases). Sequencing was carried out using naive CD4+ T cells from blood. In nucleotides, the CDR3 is TGTGCCACCAGCAGAAGGGGCCAAAACATTCAGTACTTC. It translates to CATSRRGQNIQYF.